There are a few counts of the clone carrying this TCR beta chain. Its antigen is undetermined. This sample is part of a study of T-cell reconstitution after alpha-beta-depleted transplantation in children. CDR1 SGHTA and CDR2 FQGNSA come from the germline V gene. Trimming pared 2 bases from V and 15 bases from J, leaving 20 bases between. The CDR3 is 14 residues long. TCRbeta library preparation incorporated unique molecular identifiers. TCRdb redid the calling of the PCR reads with MiXCR, one entry per CDR3 protein. The table records around 130,000 distinct CDR3 sequences, approximately 8.7% of them present only once. Study-wide results and caveats: Newly made T cells mostly supplied T-cell counts and diversity one year after transplant.

Sample: PBMCs, mostly from graft donor cells, taken 180 days after TCRalphabeta/CD19-depleted stem cell transplant. This rearrangement joins TRBV7-2 to TRBJ2-1; no definite D call. This clonotype was sampled from a girl in the first two years of life who had a stem cell transplant for combined immunodeficiency, so the T cells may come from the graft donor. The CDR3 protein is CASSLSGFPIVLFF. The CDR3 DNA reads as TGTGCCAGCAGCTTATCGGGTTTCCCGATAGTCCTGTTCTTC.